Shown below are 3 T cell receptor beta chains from a single sample sequenced in a study of long-term antiretroviral therapy in people with HIV. A v3.0 immunoSEQ assay was performed at survey level. Clones were sequenced by immunoSEQ multiplex PCR, and TCRdb holds only the in-frame ones, with some missing. Of around 8,600 clones detected, around 84% appear once; the ten largest clones hold about 23%. This sample comprised unsorted PBMCs, obtained 0.6 years before starting antiretroviral therapy. These receptors were obtained from a man aged 40-55 years with HIV.

The V and J genes are TRBV6-6 and TRBJ2-4, with TRBD2 matching over 8 bases. V gave up 4 bases and J gave up 4 bases; unmatched junction bases: 6. In germline, CDR1 is MNHNY, CDR2 SVGAGI (reference sequence). This CDR3 has 15 residues. The CDR3 loop is CASSSGGGGKNIQYF. As DNA, the CDR3 is TGTGCCAGCAGTTCGGGAGGGGGGGGTAAAAACATTCAGTACTTC.

This chain connects TRBV13 to TRBJ2-3; 9 bases align to TRBD2. Trimming cost V 5 bases and J 5 bases; bases outside gene matches: 8. This CDR3 is built from 15 residues. CDR1 is PRHDT and CDR2 is FYEKMQ in the germline V gene (reference sequence). The CDR3 sequence: CASSPWGGGGDTQYF. The CDR3 region has the DNA TGTGCCAGCAGCCCCTGGGGCGGGGGGGGAGATACGCAGTATTTT.

The chain links TRBV2 to TRBJ1-5; 8 bases match TRBD1. CDR1 SNHLY and CDR2 FYNNEI come from the germline V gene. CDR3 size: 16 residues. V shed 6 bases and J 6 bases; nucleotides not matched to a gene: 13. The CDR3 reads CASRDRAASGSQPQHF. CDR3 nucleotides: TGTGCCAGCAGGGACAGGGCCGCCTCAGGGAGTCAGCCCCAGCATTTT.